A selection of T cell receptor beta chains follows, all from one sample in a study of patients and donors after allogeneic stem cell transplantation. One entry per CDR3 protein, called by TCRdb with MiXCR from the RT-PCR reads. The table lists roughly 190,000 distinct CDR3 sequences, 41% of them singletons. The sequenced sample consisted of blood, either unsorted or a sorted T cell fraction (not recorded which). The receptors shown here come from a human donor who was either an allogeneic HSCT recipient or a stem cell or donor lymphocyte infusion donor (not recorded which). It is not recorded whose cells these are; they may come from a transplant donor. Each CDR3 is given without its conserved first and last residue. D genes are given only for firm matches. The listing skips clone size in some rows; elsewhere it reads once, few, many or a size class.

-	TRBV7-6	TRBJ1-2	-	ASSVEASLRDGYT
-	TRBV13	TRBJ1-4	few	ASSFSATNEKLF
-	TRBV6-6	TRBJ1-2	few	ASSFREVANYGYT
-	TRBV29-1	TRBJ1-1	-	SVTRTEQNTEAF
-	TRBV7-9	TRBJ1-2	-	ASSLGVLGGSGYT
-	TRBV3-1	TRBJ1-1	-	ASSHKHTNTEAF
TRBD1	TRBV27	TRBJ1-2	-	ASSYVGDRDPYGYT
TRBD2	TRBV4-3	TRBJ2-1	-	ASSQGSGLAGNEQF
-	TRBV29-1	TRBJ2-5	-	SARGSQETQY
TRBD1	TRBV4-3	TRBJ2-1	-	ASSLTTGGSSYNEQF
-	TRBV7-2	TRBJ1-4	few	ASSSTSLGDEKLF
-	TRBV12-3/TRBV12-4	TRBJ2-1	-	ASSFAGTRAEGNEQF
-	TRBV7-2	TRBJ2-3	-	ASSLLGAESDTQY
-	TRBV29-1	TRBJ1-1	-	SALGGPVSYMNTEAF
-	TRBV12-3/TRBV12-4	TRBJ1-3	few	AFDGGAGNTIY
TRBD1	TRBV2	TRBJ1-5	-	ASLGTNRGDQPQH
-	TRBV5-1	TRBJ2-3	-	ASSLEGGDTQY